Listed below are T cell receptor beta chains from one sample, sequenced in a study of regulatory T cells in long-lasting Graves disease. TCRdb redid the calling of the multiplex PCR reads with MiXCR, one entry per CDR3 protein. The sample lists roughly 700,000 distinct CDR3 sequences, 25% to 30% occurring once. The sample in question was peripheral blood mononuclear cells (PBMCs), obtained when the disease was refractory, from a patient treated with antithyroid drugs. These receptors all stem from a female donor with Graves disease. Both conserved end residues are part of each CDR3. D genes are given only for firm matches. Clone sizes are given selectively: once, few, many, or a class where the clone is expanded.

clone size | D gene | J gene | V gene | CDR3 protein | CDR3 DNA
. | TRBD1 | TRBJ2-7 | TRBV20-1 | CSAIGTGPLKQYF | TGCAGTGCTATTGGGACAGGCCCTTTGAAGCAGTACTTC
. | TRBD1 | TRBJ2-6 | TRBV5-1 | CASSSGQVTPGSGANVLTF | TGCGCCAGCAGCTCCGGACAGGTCACTCCGGGCTCTGGGGCCAACGTCCTGACTTTC
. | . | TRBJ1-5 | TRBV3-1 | CASSPRAAIQPQHF | TGTGCCAGCAGCCCCCGGGCAGCCATACAGCCCCAGCATTTT
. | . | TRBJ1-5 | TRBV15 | CATSSGQGGNQPQHF | TGTGCCACCAGCAGTGGTCAGGGTGGCAATCAGCCCCAGCATTTT
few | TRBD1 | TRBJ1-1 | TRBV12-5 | CASGLGQGFNTEAFF | TGTGCTAGTGGTTTGGGACAGGGGTTTAACACTGAAGCTTTCTTT
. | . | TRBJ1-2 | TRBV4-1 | CASSQGASTHYGYTF | TGCGCCAGCAGCCAAGGGGCTTCCACCCACTATGGCTACACCTTC
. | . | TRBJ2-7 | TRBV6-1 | CASLIWGLRSYEQYF | TGTGCCAGCCTGATATGGGGGCTGAGATCCTACGAGCAGTACTTC
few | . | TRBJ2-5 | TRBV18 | CASSPWGARDQETQYF | TGTGCCAGCTCACCATGGGGGGCCAGGGACCAAGAGACCCAGTACTTC
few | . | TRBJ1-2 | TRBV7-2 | CASSPVRGNSHYGYTF | TGTGCCAGCAGCCCCGTAAGGGGGAACTCTCACTATGGCTACACCTTC
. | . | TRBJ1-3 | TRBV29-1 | CSARAGVSGNTIYF | TGCAGCGCGAGAGCGGGGGTCTCTGGAAACACCATATATTTT